This T cell receptor beta chain was recorded in a study of blood T cell repertoires in COVID-19. Study-level information: Sites in the United States, Italy and Spain provided acute and convalescent COVID-19 samples. Nucleic acid was either cDNA or gDNA, and it came from T cells, B-cell-depleted T cells, or PBMCs.

With 4 bases removed from V and 7 bases from J, the gap between germline ends came to 11 bases. CDR3 length: 13 residues. Germline CDR1 LNHDA, CDR2 SQIVND (reference sequence). In the authors' workflow: The authors estimated nucleated cell counts from reference gene primer amplification. The protocol was immunoSEQ multiplex PCR, while the TCRdb copy is restricted to in-frame clones and leaves out a portion. V, J and clone size were drawn from that table, and D and trimming were deduced from the DNA. Here the sample spans some 220,000 clones, about 84% being singletons. J is TRBJ2-4 and V is TRBV19; D gene ambiguous. This receptor was taken from a human donor in a cohort sampled during active COVID-19. Sequencing was carried out using peripheral blood. CDR3 protein: CASSTEASNIQYF. The CDR3 DNA is TGTGCCAGTAGTACCGAGGCGTCGAACATTCAGTACTTC.